These 21 T cell receptor beta chains were all obtained from the same sample, sequenced in a study of neurological immune-mediated disorders. TCRdb used MiXCR to reprocess the 5' RACE reads, holding one entry per CDR3 protein. The sample carries about 29,000 distinct CDR3 sequences, about 3.5% recorded once. Sequencing input: PBMCs. The receptors shown here come from a woman in her 30s with multiple sclerosis.

The sample holds many counts of this clonotype. This chain uses TRBV20-1 with TRBJ1-6; 7 bases agree with TRBD1. The CDR3 totals 14 residues. Germline V lookup: CDR1 DFQATT, CDR2 SNEGSKA (reference sequence). Losses at the gene ends were 6 bases for V and 5 bases for J; bases not matched to a gene: 7. The CDR3: CSAPTGLDNSPLHF. In nucleotides, the CDR3 is TGCAGTGCCCCGACAGGGCTGGATAATTCACCCCTCCACTTT.

This clonotype is medium-sized by share. CDR3 nucleotides: TGCGCCAGCAGCAGGGACAGGGTTGGCGGGGAGCTGTTTTTT. Protein: CASSRDRVGGELFF. The rearrangement links TRBV5-1 to TRBJ2-2; TRBD1 matches at 9 bases. Germline assignment: CDR1 SGHRS and CDR2 YFSETQ. With V trimmed by 4 bases and J by 7 bases, 5 bases remained unmatched. The CDR3 runs 14 residues.

With respect to this clonotype: This may stem from a read error, because a much larger clone lies one nucleotide away. This chain links TRBV5-1 with TRBJ2-7; D is ambiguous. The CDR3 is 12 amino acids. Deletions cut 3 bases from V and 9 bases from J, with 13 bases between. CDR1 SGHRS and CDR2 YFSETQ come from the germline V gene. This CDR3 reads CASSSKGNGQYF. Written as DNA, the CDR3 is TGCGCCAGCAGCTCCAAAGGGAACGGGCAGTACTTC.

This clonotype was seen at least ten times. V and J are TRBV7-8 and TRBJ2-1; D ambiguous. In germline, CDR1 is SGHVS, CDR2 FQNEAQ. V lost 4 bases and J 10 bases, leaving 14 bases between the germline ends. The CDR3 consists of 13 residues. CDR3 in amino acids: CASSSRGTQEQFF. CDR3 coding DNA: TGTGCCAGCAGCTCCAGAGGTACTCAAGAGCAGTTCTTC.

This clonotype occurred a few times. V and J are TRBV3-1 and TRBJ1-2; a weak D match, TRBD1 (5 bases). Trimming removed 4 bases at V and 4 bases at J, with 10 bases between. Germline V gene lookup returns CDR1 LGHDT and CDR2 YNNKEL (reference sequence). This CDR3 has 13 amino acids. CDR3: CASSPGRSYGYTF. The CDR3 DNA reads TGTGCCAGCAGCCCGGGACGGTCCTATGGCTACACCTTC.

This clonotype was observed many times. The junction departs from the called germline gene at one end, perhaps through a read error. The chain uses TRBV6-2 or TRBV6-3 and TRBJ1-5; tentatively, D is TRBD1 (5 bases). There are 14 residues in the CDR3. The germline gives CDR1 MNHEY, CDR2 SVGEGT. This chain's CDR3 is CASSYTNRNQPQNF. In DNA form, the CDR3 reads TGTGCCAGCAGTTACACCAACAGGAATCAGCCCCAGAATTTT.

This clonotype was found many times. The chain carries TRBV18 and TRBJ2-5, with a weak D call TRBD2 (6 bases). CDR1 and CDR2 (germline): KGHSH, LQKENI. V was pared by 1 base and J by 5 bases, with 14 bases between. The CDR3 is 15 amino acids. This CDR3 reads CASSPRRERKETQYF. The CDR3 DNA reads as TGTGCCAGCTCACCACGTCGGGAGCGGAAGGAGACCCAGTACTTC.

This clonotype was found a few times. This may be a read error, as it is one base from a much larger clone. The chain recombines TRBV20-1 with TRBJ2-2, with D maybe TRBD2 (5 bases). CDR3 size: 16 residues. CDR1 and CDR2 (germline): DFQATT, SNEGSKA (reference sequence). V dropped 3 bases and J dropped 4 bases, with 18 bases sitting between them. CDR3 coding DNA: TGCAGTGCTAGGCTGACCGGAACTAGAACCACCGGGGAGCTGTTTTTT. The encoded protein is CSARLTGTRTTGELFF.

In its sample, this clonotype was seen many times. V gene TRBV20-1 combines with J gene TRBJ2-7; TRBD2 agrees at 8 bases. Germline CDR1 DFQATT, CDR2 SNEGSKA (reference sequence). This CDR3 region has 13 residues. V lost 5 bases to trimming and J lost 4 bases; unmatched junction nucleotides: 7. This CDR3 reads CSAPTSGKYEQYF. The CDR3 DNA follows: TGCAGTGCTCCTACTAGCGGAAAATACGAGCAGTACTTC.

This clonotype was counted ten times or more. The genes are TRBV24-1 and TRBJ2-5, with 9 bases aligning to TRBD1. The CDR3 runs to 16 residues. The junction had 6 bases not matched to a gene; V was cut back by 3 bases and J by 2 bases. Germline CDR1 and CDR2: KGHDR and SFDVKD. As DNA, the CDR3 is TGTGCCACCAGTGATGCCGGGACAGGGAATCAAGAGACCCAGTACTTC. Translated: CATSDAGTGNQETQYF.

This clonotype has a count of ten or more. The chain is built from TRBV20-1 and TRBJ2-7; D might be TRBD1 (6 bases). V was trimmed by 5 bases and J by 0 bases, leaving 14 bases between them. The CDR3 consists of 14 residues. Germline values: CDR1 DFQATT, CDR2 SNEGSKA (reference sequence). Here the CDR3 reads CSAGARQVSYEQYF. CDR3 DNA sequence: TGCAGTGCTGGGGCCAGACAGGTCTCCTACGAGCAGTACTTC.

There are many counts of this clonotype. The CDR3 DNA follows: TGCAGTGCTAGACCCCAAGATGCCTGGAGTAAGTACGAGCAGTACTTC. Translation: CSARPQDAWSKYEQYF. The chain uses TRBV20-1 and TRBJ2-7; D unresolved. Looked up from germline, CDR1 is DFQATT and CDR2 is SNEGSKA (reference sequence). The CDR3 extends over 16 amino acids. The V end lost 2 bases, the J end lost 4 bases, and 21 bases lay between the germline ends.

This clonotype was seen a few times. A much larger clone lies a single base off, so this may be a read error. The J gene is TRBJ1-6, the V gene TRBV7-2; D may be TRBD1 (5 bases). CDR1 and CDR2 (germline): SGHTA, FQGNSA. CDR3 length equals 15 residues. The V and J ends lost 5 bases and 9 bases respectively, with 17 bases between them. CDR3 sequence (DNA): TGTGCCAGCAGCCCAGGGCCTCAAAAGGGTTCACCCCTCCACTTT. Encoded protein: CASSPGPQKGSPLHF.

There are many counts of this clonotype. The chain uses TRBV5-4 and TRBJ2-1, with TRBD1 matching 7 bases. The CDR3 contains 15 residues. Losses at the gene ends were 0 bases for V and 9 bases for J; bases not matched to a gene: 9. Germline V gives CDR1 SGHNT, CDR2 YYREEE (reference sequence). CDR3 coding DNA: TGTGCCAGCAGCTTGGCCCGTAAAGGGGGCGGTGAGCAGTTCTTC. It encodes CASSLARKGGGEQFF. The full variable domain, rest sourced from reference TRBV5-4 and TRBJ2-1, is ETGVTQSPTHLIKTRGQQVTLRCSSQSGHNTVSWYQQALGQGPQFIFQYYREEENGRGNFPPRFSGLQFPNYSSELNVNALELDDSALYLCASSLARKGGGEQFFGPGTRLTVL.

This clonotype was found many times. In nucleotides, the CDR3 is TGTGCCAGTAGTATTGAAAGAAGCACAGATACGCAGTATTTT. Its translation: CASSIERSTDTQYF. The chain carries TRBV19 and TRBJ2-3; no reliable D call. V was pared by 3 bases and J by 0 bases, with 7 bases between. The germline CDR1 and CDR2 sequences are LNHDA and SQIVND (reference sequence). The CDR3 consists of 14 residues. The full variable domain, completed using reference TRBV19 and TRBJ2-3, is DGGITQSPKYLFRKEGQNVTLSCEQNLNHDAMYWYRQDPGQGLRLIYYSQIVNDFQKGDIAEGYSVSREKKESFPLTVTSAQKNPTAFYLCASSIERSTDTQYFGPGTRLTVL.

This clonotype showed up many times. J is TRBJ2-7 and V is TRBV27; 9 bases map to TRBD1. The CDR3 extends over 14 amino acids. CDR1 MNHEY and CDR2 SMNVEV come from the germline V gene (reference sequence). After removal of 5 bases from V and 6 bases from J, the junction contained 8 bases not matched to a gene. CDR3 residues: CASSPGQGKSEQYF. In DNA form, the CDR3 reads TGTGCCAGCAGTCCGGGACAGGGAAAAAGCGAGCAGTACTTC.

The table lists this clonotype with many counts. The rearrangement joins TRBV6-5 to TRBJ2-2; no firm D call. From germline, CDR1 is MNHEY and CDR2 SVGAGI. This CDR3 is built from 14 residues. The V gene lost 6 bases and the J gene lost 1 base, with 9 bases spanning the gap. CDR3 sequence: CASRRMGNTGELFF. In DNA, the CDR3 is TGTGCCAGCAGGAGGATGGGGAACACCGGGGAGCTGTTTTTT.

In this sample, this clonotype is medium-sized. This chain links TRBV5-1 with TRBJ2-7; possibly TRBD2 for D (5 bases). The germline V and J ends were trimmed by 6 bases and 5 bases, with 18 bases remaining between them. This CDR3 is built from 14 residues. The germline CDR1 and CDR2 sequences are SGHRS and YFSETQ. CDR3 bases: TGCGCCAGCATGGGCGGGCTAGACCCCCACGAGCAGTACTTC. It codes for CASMGGLDPHEQYF. The variable domain in full, with the rest retrieved from reference TRBV5-1 and TRBJ2-7, is KAGVTQTPRYLIKTRGQQVTLSCSPISGHRSVSWYQQTPGQGLQFLFEYFSETQRNKGNFPGRFSGRQFSNSRSEMNVSTLELGDSALYLCASMGGLDPHEQYFGPGTRLTVT.

This chain joins TRBV5-1 and TRBJ2-7; perhaps TRBD2 as D (5 bases). Trimming took off 4 bases at V and 6 bases at J, with 20 bases between the two ends. The CDR3 extends over 15 amino acids. Germline values: CDR1 SGHRS, CDR2 YFSETQ. CDR3 DNA: TGCGCCAGCAGCCTAGACCCGACACTAGGGAGCGAGCAGTACTTC. It is translated as CASSLDPTLGSEQYF.

This clonotype has a count of ten or more. V gene TRBV9 combines with J gene TRBJ2-7, with 13 positions matching TRBD2. Germline V gene sequence: CDR1 SGDLS, CDR2 YYNGEE. Trimming removed 7 bases from V and 7 bases from J; junction bases left unmatched: 2. CDR3 size: 12 residues. CDR3 residues: CASGGLAGEQYF. The CDR3 DNA follows: TGTGCCAGCGGGGGACTAGCGGGAGAGCAGTACTTC.

This clonotype occurred many times. The CDR3 is CASTSQGTGYTF. Written as DNA, the CDR3 is TGTGCCAGTACCTCACAGGGGACAGGCTACACCTTC. The chain links TRBV19 to TRBJ1-2, with 7 bases lining up with TRBD1. The germline CDR1 and CDR2 sequences are LNHDA and SQIVND (reference sequence). This CDR3 has 12 amino acids. Trimming cost V 7 bases and J 8 bases; bases outside gene matches: 7.